This T cell receptor beta chain was recorded in a study of T cell repertoires in cytomegalovirus infection. Overall study: TCR beta signatures that were public indicated CMV infection and matching HLA type. Study-level results: Ex vivo responses were dominated by HLA-C-restricted CMV-specific TCR beta clonotypes. Individuals carrying CMV plus the relevant HLA were identified by cumulative frequency of public TCR beta families.

Regarding this clonotype: Its antigen is not known.

J gave up 0 bases and V 6 bases, and 11 bases lay outside the gene matches. Germline lookup yields CDR1 MNHEY and CDR2 SMNVEV (reference sequence). The CDR3 loop spans 18 amino acids. TCRdb independently ran MiXCR on the reads; one entry per CDR3 protein. Of roughly 720,000 distinct CDR3 sequences in the sample, 35% to 45% were seen once. This TCR was recovered from a human donor in good health (CMV status not recorded). Some clones in this sample may be carry-over from other donors' samples. The chain couples TRBV27 to TRBJ2-1, with 10 bases lining up with TRBD1. The sample consisted of PBMCs. The CDR3 nucleotides read TGTGCCAGCAGCTTCGACAGGGGGCGGAGAAGCTCCTACAATGAGCAGTTCTTC. Amino acid sequence: CASSFDRGRRSSYNEQFF.